This T cell receptor (beta chain) was found in a study of shared clonotypes between healthy human individuals. Naive CD8 cells lacked CD45RO and underwent positive selection for CCR7, leaving out terminally differentiated effector memory CD45RA+ cells. Methods used by the authors: Quality scores were absent from the junction-only immunoSEQ sequences, so filtering differed. TCRdb's copy holds only in-frame clones and misses some; the assay was immunoSEQ multiplex PCR. Clonal size and the V and J genes are those of that table, whereas D and trimming came from the DNA. Altogether about 2 million clones are present, approximately 94% being singletons, with the ten largest covering around 1.1%. Study-level findings and limits: Non-shared clonotypes displayed generation probabilities falling below those of clonotypes present in all four donors. Collection of samples was limited to blood; tissue repertoires likely differ.

Remarks on this clone: Its antigen is not known.

V lost 4 bases and J 4 bases, leaving 20 bases between the germline ends. The CDR3 is 16 amino acids. Per germline, CDR1 MDHEN and CDR2 SYDVKM. The sample comprised naive CD8+ T cells sorted from blood. This receptor was identified in a man aged 18 to 35 in good health. The chain uses TRBV28 and TRBJ2-7, with a possible D match to TRBD1 (8 bases). The CDR3 spells CASSSQWTGRGYEQYF. Here the CDR3 DNA reads TGTGCCAGCAGTTCTCAATGGACAGGGAGGGGGTACGAGCAGTACTTC.